The 29 T cell receptor beta chains below were found in one sample sequenced in a study of T cell responses to AZD1222 COVID-19 vaccine. Only in-frame clones appear in the TCRdb table, and some are missing; sequencing was by immunoSEQ multiplex PCR. The sample yields under 200,000 clones, approximately 90% seen once. The source material was peripheral blood, sampled on day 0 of AZD1222 vaccination. The origin of the receptors is an adult in good health.

V and J are TRBV5-1 and TRBJ1-1, with D unclear. The CDR3 contains 12 residues. The ends were cut back, 4 bases at V and 4 bases at J, with 8 bases in the middle. Germline CDR1 is SGHRS and CDR2 is YFSETQ. The CDR3 region has the DNA TGCGCCAGCAGCCCGTCGTCCACTGAAGCTTTCTTT. Translating it yields CASSPSSTEAFF.

The chain carries TRBV12-3 or TRBV12-4 and TRBJ2-3; D not resolved. This CDR3 region has 12 residues. Trimming pared 6 bases from V and 2 bases from J, leaving 6 bases between. The CDR3 reads CASRVSTDTQYF. Written as DNA, the CDR3 is TGTGCCAGCAGGGTCTCCACAGATACGCAGTATTTT.

The rearrangement links TRBV7-2 to TRBJ2-7; no reliable D call. The V gene lost 2 bases and the J gene lost 0 bases, with 8 bases spanning the gap. This CDR3 contains 14 residues. The V gene's germline CDR1 is SGHTA and CDR2 FQGNSA. Written as DNA, the CDR3 is TGTGCCAGCAGCTTATTCGGGTCCTCCTACGAGCAGTACTTC. Its translation: CASSLFGSSYEQYF. The variable domain in full, with the rest retrieved from reference TRBV7-2 and TRBJ2-7, is GAGVSQSPSNKVTEKGKDVELRCDPISGHTALYWYRQSLGQGLEFLIYFQGNSAPDKSGLPSDRFSAERTGGSVSTLTIQRTQQEDSAVYLCASSLFGSSYEQYFGPGTRLTVT.

The genes are TRBV7-8 and TRBJ2-7; TRBD2 agrees at 14 bases. Trimming removed 0 bases from V and 4 bases from J; junction bases left unmatched: 8. The CDR3 is 18 residues long. Germline CDR1 and CDR2: SGHVS and FQNEAQ. The chain's CDR3 is CASSLAGLGLAGEYEQYF. CDR3 nucleotides: TGTGCCAGCAGCTTAGCGGGTTTGGGACTAGCGGGAGAGTACGAGCAGTACTTC.

This rearrangement joins TRBV7-3 to TRBJ2-3, with a weak D call TRBD2 (6 bases). Germline V lookup: CDR1 SGHTA, CDR2 FQGTGA. The CDR3 has 14 residues. V was cut by 8 bases and J by 4 bases, with 16 bases left in between. Here the CDR3 reads CASGPGPGADTQYF. The CDR3 region has the DNA TGTGCCAGCGGACCGGGCCCGGGGGCAGATACGCAGTATTTT.

The rearrangement uses TRBV4-3 and TRBJ2-2; 7 bases line up with TRBD2. Trimming removed 6 bases from V and 4 bases from J; junction bases left unmatched: 8. The germline V gene encodes CDR1 LGHNA and CDR2 YSLEER. The CDR3 is 15 residues long. The CDR3 here is CASSWREKCTGELFF. Here the CDR3 DNA reads TGCGCCAGCAGTTGGCGGGAGAAGTGCACCGGGGAGCTGTTTTTT.

The chain joins TRBV7-3 to TRBJ2-5; D is unresolved. The V gene lost 0 bases and the J gene lost 7 bases, with 9 bases spanning the gap. The CDR3 is made up of 13 amino acids. Germline-derived CDR1 and CDR2 are SGHTA and FQGTGA. CDR3: CASSLTSWGTQYF. CDR3 in DNA: TGTGCCAGCAGCTTAACAAGTTGGGGGACCCAGTACTTC.

DNA for the CDR3: TGTGCCAGTTCATTAGCCAAAAACATTCAGTACTTC. Protein sequence: CASSLAKNIQYF. The chain couples TRBV28 to TRBJ2-4; D is unclear. From germline, CDR1 is MDHEN and CDR2 SYDVKM. V was pared by 9 bases and J by 0 bases, with 6 bases between. The CDR3 is made up of 12 amino acids.

V and J are TRBV2 and TRBJ1-6; D perhaps matches TRBD1 (5 bases). The CDR3 length is 15 residues. Germline V lookup: CDR1 SNHLY, CDR2 FYNNEI. Between the trimmed V and J ends, which lost 8 bases and 0 bases, there was a span of 11 bases. DNA of the CDR3: TGTGCCAGCGCGCAGGGAAGCTCCTATAATTCACCCCTCCACTTT. Translation gives CASAQGSSYNSPLHF. The full variable domain, rest sourced from reference TRBV2 and TRBJ1-6, is EPEVTQTPSHQVTQMGQEVILRCVPISNHLYFYWYRQILGQKVEFLVSFYNNEISEKSEIFDDQFSVERPDGSNFTLKIRSTKLEDSAMYFCASAQGSSYNSPLHFGNGTRLTVT.

The chain carries TRBV5-8 and TRBJ2-2; tentatively, D is TRBD1 (6 bases). The CDR3 runs 15 residues. The germline V gene encodes CDR1 SGHTS and CDR2 YDEGEE. Trimming pared 4 bases from V and 3 bases from J, leaving 13 bases between. Here the CDR3 reads CASSPGTSDTGELFF. CDR3 DNA: TGTGCCAGCAGCCCCGGGACATCAGACACCGGGGAGCTGTTTTTT.

V is TRBV29-1 and J is TRBJ2-5; no reliable D call. Trimming cost V 4 bases and J 5 bases, with 8 bases left between them. The CDR3 contains 11 residues. CDR1 is SQVTM and CDR2 is ANQGSEA in the germline V gene. CDR3 in DNA: TGCAGCGTTGTCGCGCATGAGACCCAGTACTTC. This encodes CSVVAHETQYF.

This clone occurred a few times. The chain joins TRBV28 to TRBJ1-2; D is unclear. CDR1 is MDHEN and CDR2 is SYDVKM in the germline V gene. This CDR3 region has 14 residues. Trimming cost V 2 bases and J 3 bases, with 10 bases left between them. Here the CDR3 DNA reads TGTGCCAGCAGTTTAGACGGTCAGGACTATGGCTACACCTTC. It codes for CASSLDGQDYGYTF.

This chain uses TRBV28 with TRBJ1-3; no firm D call. The ends were cut back, 6 bases at V and 3 bases at J, with 6 bases in the middle. In germline, CDR1 is MDHEN, CDR2 SYDVKM. The CDR3 is 12 amino acids. The CDR3 protein is CASSHLGNTIYF. The CDR3, as DNA: TGTGCCAGCAGCCACCTTGGAAACACCATATATTTT.

The genes are TRBV5-4 and TRBJ1-1; the match to TRBD1 covers 11 bases. V lost 4 bases and J lost 10; bases outside the gene matches: 9. Looked up from germline, CDR1 is SGHNT and CDR2 is YYREEE (reference sequence). The CDR3 runs to 14 residues. CDR3 sequence reads: CASSGRTGGAGAFF. CDR3 bases: TGTGCCAGCAGCGGCAGGACAGGGGGCGCGGGAGCTTTCTTT.

The rearrangement uses TRBV6-2 or TRBV6-3 and TRBJ2-2; D ambiguous. There are 14 residues in the CDR3. Looked up from germline, CDR1 is MNHEY and CDR2 is SVGEGT. Trimming removed 2 bases from V and 4 bases from J, with 8 bases in between. The CDR3 DNA reads as TGTGCCAGCAGTTACCTGACCCGCACCGGGGAGCTGTTTTTT. It codes for CASSYLTRTGELFF.

The chain recombines TRBV2 with TRBJ2-1; 7 nucleotides agree with TRBD2. CDR3 length: 15 residues. The ends lost 8 bases at V and 6 bases at J; junction bases unmatched: 13. The germline V gene encodes CDR1 SNHLY and CDR2 FYNNEI. This chain's CDR3 is CASGGLGLPPNEQFF. In DNA form, the CDR3 reads TGTGCCAGCGGAGGACTAGGTCTCCCCCCCAATGAGCAGTTCTTC.

This chain links TRBV18 with TRBJ1-1; D might be TRBD1 (6 bases). The CDR3 covers 13 residues. Germline CDR1 KGHSH, CDR2 LQKENI. Trimming removed 5 bases at V and 5 bases at J, with 12 bases between. In DNA, the CDR3 is TGTGCCAGCTCAGCCGACAGGCAGACTGAAGCTTTCTTT. Amino acids: CASSADRQTEAFF.

V and J are TRBV5-1 and TRBJ2-7; 9 bases agree with TRBD1. V dropped 4 bases and J dropped 6; count of bases not matched to a gene: 17. Germline CDR1 reads SGHRS; CDR2 reads YFSETQ. The CDR3 runs 17 residues. The CDR3: CASSLETPGTGLIEQYF. CDR3 nucleotide sequence: TGCGCCAGCAGCCTGGAAACCCCGGGGACAGGGCTGATCGAGCAGTACTTC. Full variable domain (rest looked up from reference TRBV5-1 and TRBJ2-7): KAGVTQTPRYLIKTRGQQVTLSCSPISGHRSVSWYQQTPGQGLQFLFEYFSETQRNKGNFPGRFSGRQFSNSRSEMNVSTLELGDSALYLCASSLETPGTGLIEQYFGPGTRLTVT.

The table lists this clone with a count of one. The chain combines TRBV7-9 with TRBJ2-7; D may be TRBD2 (6 bases). Trimming took off 2 bases at V and 8 bases at J, with 16 bases between the two ends. The CDR3 extends over 14 amino acids. Germline values: CDR1 SEHNR, CDR2 FQNEAQ (reference sequence). In DNA form, the CDR3 reads TGTGCCAGCAGCTTAAATGTGGGGCTAGCGCAGCAGTACTTC. Encoded protein: CASSLNVGLAQQYF.

J is TRBJ2-3 and V is TRBV27, with unresolved D. This CDR3 has 11 residues. The V gene's germline CDR1 is MNHEY and CDR2 SMNVEV (reference sequence). V shed 6 bases and J shed 8 bases, with 9 bases lying between them. This CDR3 is CASRIGGTQYF. The CDR3 coding sequence is TGTGCCAGCAGAATTGGTGGTACGCAGTATTTT.

This clone is a singleton in its sample. This chain connects TRBV27 to TRBJ2-3; no reliable D call. Germline-derived CDR1 and CDR2 are MNHEY and SMNVEV (reference sequence). CDR3 length: 13 amino acids. Trimming removed 3 bases from V and 6 bases from J, with 10 bases in between. CDR3 protein: CASSLRPEDTQYF. DNA for the CDR3: TGTGCCAGCAGTTTGCGACCAGAGGATACGCAGTATTTT.

The chain joins TRBV5-1 to TRBJ2-1; TRBD2 aligns across 15 bases. Germline CDR1 is SGHRS and CDR2 is YFSETQ. J lost 10 bases, V lost 3 bases, and 2 bases had no gene match. There are 14 residues in the CDR3. The CDR3 region has the DNA TGCGCCAGCAGCTACGGGACTAGCGGGGGGGAGCAGTTCTTC. Translating it yields CASSYGTSGGEQFF.

The chain recombines TRBV9 with TRBJ2-5, with TRBD1 matching 12 bases. The trim removed 3 bases at V and 5 bases at J, leaving 8 bases unmatched. The germline CDR1 and CDR2 sequences are SGDLS and YYNGEE. CDR3 length equals 16 residues. CDR3: CASSDRDRGHRETQYF. CDR3 in DNA: TGTGCCAGCAGCGACCGGGACAGGGGGCATCGGGAGACCCAGTACTTC.

The chain couples TRBV4-1 to TRBJ2-7; 10 bases line up with TRBD2. After removal of 2 bases from V and 3 bases from J, the junction contained 7 bases not matched to a gene. In germline, CDR1 is MGHRA, CDR2 YSYEKL. The CDR3 length is 16 residues. The CDR3, as DNA: TGCGCCAGCAGCCAACATTCCGGGACTAGCGACTACGAGCAGTACTTC. This encodes CASSQHSGTSDYEQYF.

This sequence joins TRBV3-1 (or the pseudogene TRBV3-2) and TRBJ2-7; 14 bases map to TRBD2. This CDR3 spans 13 amino acids. V was pared by 1 base and J by 11 bases, with 1 base of the junction left unmatched. Germline CDR1 is LGHDT and CDR2 is YNNKEL (reference sequence). DNA of the CDR3: TGTGCCAGCAGCCAAGCGGGACTAGCGGGGGAGTACTTC. The encoded protein is CASSQAGLAGEYF.

The chain employs TRBV30 and TRBJ2-7; D is possibly TRBD1 (7 bases). V lost 8 bases and J 3 bases, leaving 20 bases between the germline ends. The CDR3 consists of 14 residues. Germline V gene sequence: CDR1 GTSNPN, CDR2 SVGIG (reference sequence). The CDR3 protein is CAGQRRDSVYEQYF. The CDR3 bases are TGTGCCGGGCAGAGGAGGGACAGTGTCTACGAGCAGTACTTC.

There are a few counts of this clone. This chain uses TRBV28 with TRBJ1-5; D is undetermined. The ends were cut back, 3 bases at V and 9 bases at J, with 18 bases in the middle. The CDR3 contains 15 residues. Germline assignment: CDR1 MDHEN and CDR2 SYDVKM. This chain's CDR3 is CASSLAGQFDGPQHF. The CDR3 nucleotides are TGTGCCAGCAGTTTGGCAGGCCAATTCGACGGGCCCCAGCATTTT. Full variable domain (remainder filled in from reference TRBV28 and TRBJ1-5): DVKVTQSSRYLVKRTGEKVFLECVQDMDHENMFWYRQDPGLGLRLIYFSYDVKMKEKGDIPEGYSVSREKKERFSLILESASTNQTSMYLCASSLAGQFDGPQHFGDGTRLSIL.

The chain recombines TRBV4-1 with TRBJ2-3, with TRBD2 as a possible D gene (6 bases). Trimming took off 4 bases at V and 4 bases at J, with 15 bases between the two ends. This CDR3 comprises 15 residues. Germline-derived CDR1 and CDR2 are MGHRA and YSYEKL. Here the CDR3 reads CASSRTTSLADTQYF. The CDR3 nucleotides read TGCGCCAGCAGCCGAACGACTAGTTTGGCAGATACGCAGTATTTT.

The chain employs TRBV7-2 and TRBJ2-7; 8 nucleotides match TRBD2. CDR1 SGHTA and CDR2 FQGNSA come from the germline V gene. The junction had 4 bases not matched to a gene; V was cut back by 3 bases and J by 3 bases. CDR3 size: 14 residues. The CDR3 bases are TGTGCCAGCAGCTTCAATAGCGGGAACTACGAGCAGTACTTC. It specifies CASSFNSGNYEQYF.